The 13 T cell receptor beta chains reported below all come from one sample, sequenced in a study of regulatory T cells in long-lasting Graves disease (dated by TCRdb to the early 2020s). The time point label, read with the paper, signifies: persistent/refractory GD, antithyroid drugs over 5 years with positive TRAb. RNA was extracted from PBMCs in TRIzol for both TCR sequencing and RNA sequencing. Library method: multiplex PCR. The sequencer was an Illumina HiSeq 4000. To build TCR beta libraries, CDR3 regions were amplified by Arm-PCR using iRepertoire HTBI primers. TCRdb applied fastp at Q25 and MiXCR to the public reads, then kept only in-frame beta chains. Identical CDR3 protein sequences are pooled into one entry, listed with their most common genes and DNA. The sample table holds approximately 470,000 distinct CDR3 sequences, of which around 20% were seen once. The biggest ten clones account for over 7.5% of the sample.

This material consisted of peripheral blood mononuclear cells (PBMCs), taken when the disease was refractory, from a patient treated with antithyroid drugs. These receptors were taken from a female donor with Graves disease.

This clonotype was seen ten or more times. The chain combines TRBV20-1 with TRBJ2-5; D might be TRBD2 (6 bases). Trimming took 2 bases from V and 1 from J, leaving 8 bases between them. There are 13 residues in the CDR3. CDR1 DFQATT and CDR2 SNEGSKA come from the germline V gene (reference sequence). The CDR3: CSARWGLQETQYF. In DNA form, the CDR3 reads TGCAGTGCTAGATGGGGACTCCAAGAGACCCAGTACTTC.

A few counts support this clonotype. The CDR3 is CAGRQDHYEQYF. CDR3 DNA sequence: TGTGCCGGCCGACAGGACCACTACGAGCAGTACTTC. The chain couples TRBV30 to TRBJ2-7; TRBD1 is a possible D gene (6 bases). The V end was cut by 8 bases, the J end by 3 bases, with 14 bases between. The CDR3 contains 12 residues. CDR1 and CDR2 from the germline V gene are GTSNPN and SVGIG (reference sequence).

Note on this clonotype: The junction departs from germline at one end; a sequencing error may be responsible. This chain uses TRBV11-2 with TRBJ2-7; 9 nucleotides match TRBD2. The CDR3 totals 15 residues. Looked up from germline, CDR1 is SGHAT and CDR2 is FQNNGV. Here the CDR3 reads CASSQASRGGFEQYF. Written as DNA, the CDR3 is TGCGCCAGCAGCCAAGCGTCGCGGGGGGGATTCGAGCAGTACTTC.

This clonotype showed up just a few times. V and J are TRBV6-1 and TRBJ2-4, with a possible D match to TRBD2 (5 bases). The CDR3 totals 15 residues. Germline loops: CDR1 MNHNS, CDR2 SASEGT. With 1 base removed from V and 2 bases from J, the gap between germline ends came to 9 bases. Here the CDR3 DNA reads TGTGCCAGCAGTGAAGTGGGAGTTCCCAAAAACATTCAGTACTTC. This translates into CASSEVGVPKNIQYF.

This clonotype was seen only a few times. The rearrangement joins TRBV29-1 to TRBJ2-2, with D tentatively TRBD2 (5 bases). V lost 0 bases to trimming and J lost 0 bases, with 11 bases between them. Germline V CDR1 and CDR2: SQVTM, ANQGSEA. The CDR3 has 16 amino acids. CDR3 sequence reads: CSVEEGDGTNTGELFF. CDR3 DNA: TGCAGCGTTGAAGAGGGAGACGGAACGAACACCGGGGAGCTGTTTTTT.

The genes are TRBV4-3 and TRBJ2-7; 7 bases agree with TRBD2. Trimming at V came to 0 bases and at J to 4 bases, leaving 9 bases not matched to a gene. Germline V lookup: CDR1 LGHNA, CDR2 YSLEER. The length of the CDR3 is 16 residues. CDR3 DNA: TGCGCCAGCAGCCAAGATCTATCGGGAGGACTTTACGAGCAGTACTTC. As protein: CASSQDLSGGLYEQYF.

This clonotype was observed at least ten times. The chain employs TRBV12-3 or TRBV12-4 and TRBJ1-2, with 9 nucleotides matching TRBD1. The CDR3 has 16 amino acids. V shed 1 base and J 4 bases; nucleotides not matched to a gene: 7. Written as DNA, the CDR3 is TGTGCCAGCAGTTTAGGTCCGACAGGGGGAGGCTATGGCTACACCTTC. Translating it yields CASSLGPTGGGYGYTF.

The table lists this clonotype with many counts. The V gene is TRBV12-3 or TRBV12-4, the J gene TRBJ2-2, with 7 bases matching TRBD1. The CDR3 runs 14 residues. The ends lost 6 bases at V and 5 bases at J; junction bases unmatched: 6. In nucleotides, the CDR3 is TGTGCCAGCAGACCGACAGGGATGACCGGGGAGCTGTTTTTT. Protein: CASRPTGMTGELFF.

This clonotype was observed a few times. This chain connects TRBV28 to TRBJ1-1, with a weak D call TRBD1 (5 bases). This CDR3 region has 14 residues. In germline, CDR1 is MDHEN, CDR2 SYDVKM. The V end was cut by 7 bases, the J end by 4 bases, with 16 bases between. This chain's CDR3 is CASTSAGQGTEAFF. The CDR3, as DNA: TGTGCCAGCACTTCGGCGGGGCAGGGCACTGAAGCTTTCTTT. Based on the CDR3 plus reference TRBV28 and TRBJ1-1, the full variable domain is DVKVTQSSRYLVKRTGEKVFLECVQDMDHENMFWYRQDPGLGLRLIYFSYDVKMKEKGDIPEGYSVSREKKERFSLILESASTNQTSMYLCASTSAGQGTEAFFGQGTRLTVV.

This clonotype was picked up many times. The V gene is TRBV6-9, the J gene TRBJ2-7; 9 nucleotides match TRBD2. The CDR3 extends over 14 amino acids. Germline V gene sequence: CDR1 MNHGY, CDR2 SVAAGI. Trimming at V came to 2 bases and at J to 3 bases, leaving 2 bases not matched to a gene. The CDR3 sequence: CASSYGTSYYEQYF. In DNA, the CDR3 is TGTGCCAGCAGTTATGGGACTAGCTACTACGAGCAGTACTTC.

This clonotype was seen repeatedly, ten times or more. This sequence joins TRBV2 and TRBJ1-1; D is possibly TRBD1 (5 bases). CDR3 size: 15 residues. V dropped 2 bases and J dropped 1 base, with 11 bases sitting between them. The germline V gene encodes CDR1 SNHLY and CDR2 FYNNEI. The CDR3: CASSEKGRWNTEAFF. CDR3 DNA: TGTGCCAGCAGTGAAAAGGGGCGGTGGAACACTGAAGCTTTCTTT. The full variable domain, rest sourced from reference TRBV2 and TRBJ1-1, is EPEVTQTPSHQVTQMGQEVILRCVPISNHLYFYWYRQILGQKVEFLVSFYNNEISEKSEIFDDQFSVERPDGSNFTLKIRSTKLEDSAMYFCASSEKGRWNTEAFFGQGTRLTVV.

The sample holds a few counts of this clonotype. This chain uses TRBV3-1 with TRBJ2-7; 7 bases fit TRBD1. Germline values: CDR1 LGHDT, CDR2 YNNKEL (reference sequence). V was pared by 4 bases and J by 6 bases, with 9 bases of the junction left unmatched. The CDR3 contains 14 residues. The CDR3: CASSPGTVGLEQYF. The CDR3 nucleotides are TGTGCCAGCAGCCCGGGGACAGTAGGACTCGAGCAGTACTTC.

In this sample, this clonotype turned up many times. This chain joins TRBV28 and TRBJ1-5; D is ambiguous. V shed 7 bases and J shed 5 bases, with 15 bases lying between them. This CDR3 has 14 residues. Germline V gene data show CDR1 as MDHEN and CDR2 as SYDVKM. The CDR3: CASTPLNADQPQHF. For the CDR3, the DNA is TGTGCCAGCACCCCCCTCAATGCGGATCAGCCCCAGCATTTT.